These 5 T cell receptor beta chains originate from one sample sequenced in a study of blood T cell repertoires in COVID-19. The protocol was immunoSEQ multiplex PCR, while the TCRdb copy is restricted to in-frame clones and leaves out a portion. The table shows over 100,000 clones, with nearly 70% occurring only once. Sequencing was carried out using peripheral blood. These receptors all stem from a woman in her 70s with acute or convalescent COVID-19.

The count of this clone is one. The CDR3 DNA is TGTGCCAGCAGCGCGGGACAGGGGGCAGGCGAGCAGTACTTC. This encodes CASSAGQGAGEQYF. The V and J genes are TRBV9 and TRBJ2-7; 12 nucleotides line up with TRBD1. CDR3 length: 14 amino acids. The V segment lost 3 bases and the J segment 6 bases; nucleotides outside the gene matches: 4. The germline CDR1 and CDR2 sequences are SGDLS and YYNGEE.

There are a few counts of this clone. The rearrangement links TRBV11-2 to TRBJ1-4; 8 nucleotides align to TRBD1. Losses at the gene ends were 9 bases for V and 4 bases for J; bases not matched to a gene: 1. Germline V gene lookup returns CDR1 SGHAT and CDR2 FQNNGV. This CDR3 has 12 amino acids. The CDR3 here is CASGQGNEKLFF. The CDR3 coding sequence is TGTGCCAGTGGACAGGGTAATGAAAAACTGTTTTTT.

The chain carries TRBV7-9 and TRBJ2-7, with 7 bases that match TRBD2. CDR3 size: 15 residues. Looked up from germline, CDR1 is SEHNR and CDR2 is FQNEAQ (reference sequence). The V and J ends lost 1 base and 1 base, in that order; junction bases with no gene match: 4. CDR3 loop: CASSLEGGGSYEQYF. The DNA of the CDR3 is TGTGCCAGCAGCTTAGAGGGCGGGGGTTCCTACGAGCAGTACTTC.

J is TRBJ1-5 and V is TRBV21-1; TRBD1 is the table's D call and was not checked against the DNA. TRBV21-1 is reported as a pseudogene. This CDR3 region has 20 residues. The CDR3, as DNA: TGTGCCAGCAGCAAAGGAGAACAGGGGGCCCACCCTGAGGGCAATCAGCCCCAGCATTTT. It is translated as CASSKGEQGAHPEGNQPQHF.

This sequence joins TRBV6-6 and TRBJ1-6, with a tentative D call TRBD1 (5 bases). The CDR3 extends over 14 amino acids. Germline V lookup: CDR1 MNHNY, CDR2 SVGAGI (reference sequence). Trimming cost V 2 bases and J 5 bases, with 7 bases left between them. The CDR3: CASSYRRDNSPLHF. The CDR3 region has the DNA TGTGCCAGCAGTTACCGCAGGGATAATTCACCCCTCCACTTT.